This T cell receptor beta chain was captured by sequencing in a study of CD8+ T cells in alopecia areata. As to this clone: Its antigen is still unknown.

In each case, RNA was isolated and then reverse transcribed into cDNA as the sequencing template. Assay used: immunoSEQ multiplex PCR; TCRdb lists only in-frame clones, some missing. This table holds roughly 200,000 clones, 53% found once. Treatment denoted: oral pan-JAK inhibitor, 5-10 mg twice daily. The CDR3 is 13 amino acids. CDR1 is GTSNPN, CDR2 SVGIG, per germline (reference sequence). The V gene lost 3 bases and the J gene lost 4 bases, with 12 bases spanning the gap. The study's findings and limits: Scalp clonality dropped significantly under tofacitinib, as did expanded CD8+ top-100 clones.

V is TRBV30 and J is TRBJ1-1; D is unclear. The source is a human donor with alopecia areata. The starting material was CD8+ T cells sorted from blood, obtained at week 24, from a patient treated with tofacitinib. CDR3 in DNA: TGTGCCTGGAGCGGTCTGAGGAGCACTGAAGCTTTCTTT. It is translated as CAWSGLRSTEAFF.